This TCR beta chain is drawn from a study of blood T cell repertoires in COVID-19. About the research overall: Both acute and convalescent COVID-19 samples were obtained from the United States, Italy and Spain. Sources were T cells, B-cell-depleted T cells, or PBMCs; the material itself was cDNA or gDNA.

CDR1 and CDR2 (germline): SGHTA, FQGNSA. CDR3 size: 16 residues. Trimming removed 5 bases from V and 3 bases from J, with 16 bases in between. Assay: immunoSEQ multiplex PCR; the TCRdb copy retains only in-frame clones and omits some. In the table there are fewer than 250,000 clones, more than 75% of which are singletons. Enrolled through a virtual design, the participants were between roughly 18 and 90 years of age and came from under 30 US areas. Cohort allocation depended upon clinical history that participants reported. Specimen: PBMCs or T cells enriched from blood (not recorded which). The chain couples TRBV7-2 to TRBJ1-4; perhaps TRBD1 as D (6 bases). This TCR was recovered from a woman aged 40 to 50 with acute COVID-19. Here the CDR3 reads CASSTSRGLANEKLFF. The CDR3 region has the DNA TGTGCCAGCAGCACCAGCAGGGGCTTAGCTAATGAAAAACTGTTTTTT.